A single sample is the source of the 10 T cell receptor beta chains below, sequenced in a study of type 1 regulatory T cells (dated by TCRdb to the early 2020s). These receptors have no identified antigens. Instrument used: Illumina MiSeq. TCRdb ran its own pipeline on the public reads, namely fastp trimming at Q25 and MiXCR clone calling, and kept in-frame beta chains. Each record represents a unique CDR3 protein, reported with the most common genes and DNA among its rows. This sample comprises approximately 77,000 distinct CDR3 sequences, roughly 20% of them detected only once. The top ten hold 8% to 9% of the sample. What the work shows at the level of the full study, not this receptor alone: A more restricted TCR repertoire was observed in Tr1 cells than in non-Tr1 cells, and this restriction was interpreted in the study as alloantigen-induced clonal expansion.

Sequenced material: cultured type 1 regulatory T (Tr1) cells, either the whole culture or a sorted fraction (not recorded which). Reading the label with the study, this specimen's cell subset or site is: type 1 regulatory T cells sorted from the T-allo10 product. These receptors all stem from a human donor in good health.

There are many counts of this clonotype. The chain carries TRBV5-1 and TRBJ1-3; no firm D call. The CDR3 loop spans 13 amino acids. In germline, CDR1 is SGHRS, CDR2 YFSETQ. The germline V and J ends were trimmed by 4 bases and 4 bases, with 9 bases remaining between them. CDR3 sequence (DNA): TGCGCCAGCAGCCCGTCGGGAGGAAACACCATATATTTT. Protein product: CASSPSGGNTIYF.

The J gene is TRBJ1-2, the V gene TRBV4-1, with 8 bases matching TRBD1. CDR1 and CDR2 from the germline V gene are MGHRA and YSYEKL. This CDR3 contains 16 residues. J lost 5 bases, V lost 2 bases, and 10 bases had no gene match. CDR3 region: CASSQILDREAYGYTF. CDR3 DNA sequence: TGCGCCAGCAGCCAAATATTGGACAGGGAAGCGTATGGCTACACCTTC.

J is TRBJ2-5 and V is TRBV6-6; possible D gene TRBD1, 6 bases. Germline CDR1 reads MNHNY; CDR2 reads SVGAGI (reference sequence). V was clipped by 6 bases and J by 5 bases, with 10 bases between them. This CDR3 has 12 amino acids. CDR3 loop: CASSQTGETQYF. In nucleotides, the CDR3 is TGTGCCAGCAGCCAAACAGGGGAGACCCAGTACTTC.

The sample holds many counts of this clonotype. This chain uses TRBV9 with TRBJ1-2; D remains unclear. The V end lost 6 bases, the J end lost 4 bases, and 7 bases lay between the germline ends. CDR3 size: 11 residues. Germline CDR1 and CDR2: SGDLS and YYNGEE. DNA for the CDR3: TGTGCCAGCAACACATTCTATGGCTACACCTTC. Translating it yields CASNTFYGYTF.

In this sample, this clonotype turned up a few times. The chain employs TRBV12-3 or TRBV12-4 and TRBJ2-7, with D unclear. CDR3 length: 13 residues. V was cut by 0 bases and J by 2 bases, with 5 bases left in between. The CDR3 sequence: CASSLAQPYEQYF. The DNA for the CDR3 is TGTGCCAGCAGTTTAGCGCAGCCCTACGAGCAGTACTTC.

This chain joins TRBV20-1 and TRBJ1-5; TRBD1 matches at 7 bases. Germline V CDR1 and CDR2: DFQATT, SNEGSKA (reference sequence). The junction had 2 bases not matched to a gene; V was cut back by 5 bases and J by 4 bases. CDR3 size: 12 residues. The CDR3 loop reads CSAHRGNQPQHF. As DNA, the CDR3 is TGCAGTGCTCACAGGGGAAATCAGCCCCAGCATTTT.

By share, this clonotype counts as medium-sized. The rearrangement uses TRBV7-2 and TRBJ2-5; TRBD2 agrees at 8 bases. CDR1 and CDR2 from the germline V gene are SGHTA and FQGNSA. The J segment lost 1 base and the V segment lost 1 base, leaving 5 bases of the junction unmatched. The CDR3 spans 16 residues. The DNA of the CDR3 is TGTGCCAGCAGCTTAGATAGCGGGGCGGGCCAAGAGACCCAGTACTTC. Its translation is CASSLDSGAGQETQYF.

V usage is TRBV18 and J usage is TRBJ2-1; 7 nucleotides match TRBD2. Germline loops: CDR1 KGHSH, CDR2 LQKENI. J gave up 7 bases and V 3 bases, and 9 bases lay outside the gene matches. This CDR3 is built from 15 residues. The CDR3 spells CASSPGLVRTNEQFF. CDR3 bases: TGTGCCAGCTCACCTGGACTAGTCCGTACAAATGAGCAGTTCTTC.

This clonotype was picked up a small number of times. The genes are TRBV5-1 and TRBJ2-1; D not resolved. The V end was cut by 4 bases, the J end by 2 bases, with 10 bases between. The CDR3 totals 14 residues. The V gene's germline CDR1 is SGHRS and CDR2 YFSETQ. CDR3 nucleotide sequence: TGCGCCAGCAGCCCTATCCCCACCTACAATGAGCAGTTCTTC. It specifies CASSPIPTYNEQFF. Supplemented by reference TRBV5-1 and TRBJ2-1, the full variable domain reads KAGVTQTPRYLIKTRGQQVTLSCSPISGHRSVSWYQQTPGQGLQFLFEYFSETQRNKGNFPGRFSGRQFSNSRSEMNVSTLELGDSALYLCASSPIPTYNEQFFGPGTRLTVL.

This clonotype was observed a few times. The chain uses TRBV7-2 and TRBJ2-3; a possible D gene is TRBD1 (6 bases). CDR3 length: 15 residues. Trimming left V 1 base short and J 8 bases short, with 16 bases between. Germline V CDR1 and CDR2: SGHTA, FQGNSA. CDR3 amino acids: CASSLERGRGFTQYF. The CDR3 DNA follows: TGTGCCAGCAGCTTAGAGAGGGGCAGGGGATTTACGCAGTATTTT.